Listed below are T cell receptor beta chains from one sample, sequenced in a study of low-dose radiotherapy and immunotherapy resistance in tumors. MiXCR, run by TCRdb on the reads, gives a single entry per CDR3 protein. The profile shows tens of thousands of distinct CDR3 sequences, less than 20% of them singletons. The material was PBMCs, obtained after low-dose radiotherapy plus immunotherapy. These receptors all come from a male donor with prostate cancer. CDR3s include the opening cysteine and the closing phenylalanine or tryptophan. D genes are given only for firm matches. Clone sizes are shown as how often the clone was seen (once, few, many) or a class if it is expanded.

CASSLVQGALSEQYF | TGCGCCAGCAGCTTGGTTCAGGGGGCATTGTCCGAGCAGTACTTC | TRBD1 | many | TRBJ2-7 | TRBV5-1
CASRERTYEQYF | TGTGCCAGCAGAGAAAGAACGTACGAGCAGTACTTC | - | many | TRBJ2-7 | TRBV28
CASSLPGQTYEQYF | TGTGCCAGCAGCCTACCGGGACAGACCTACGAGCAGTACTTC | TRBD1 | few | TRBJ2-7 | TRBV3-1
CASGLGISPGDTEAFF | TGTGCTAGTGGTTTGGGGATCTCGCCCGGGGACACTGAAGCTTTCTTT | - | few | TRBJ1-1 | TRBV12-5
CASSARLAGVSYEQYF | TGTGCCAGTAGTGCGAGACTAGCGGGAGTCTCCTACGAGCAGTACTTC | TRBD2 | many | TRBJ2-7 | TRBV19
CASSPRDSLQPQHF | TGTGCCAGCAGTCCGAGGGACAGCTTGCAGCCCCAGCATTTT | TRBD1 | many | TRBJ1-5 | TRBV27
CASSLRPNNSPLHF | TGTGCCAGCAGTTTGAGGCCGAATAATTCACCCCTCCACTTT | - | many | TRBJ1-6 | TRBV12-3/TRBV12-4
CSARAAGTEGNEQFF | TGCAGTGCTAGAGCAGCAGGCACGGAGGGCAATGAGCAGTTCTTC | - | few | TRBJ2-1 | TRBV20-1
CASSLAGQGAFEQFF | TGCGCCAGCAGCTTGGCCGGGCAGGGGGCCTTTGAGCAGTTCTTC | TRBD1 | many | TRBJ2-1 | TRBV5-1
CSARGGDSYEQYF | TGCAGTGCTAGAGGTGGGGACTCCTACGAGCAGTACTTC | - | many | TRBJ2-7 | TRBV20-1
CAISDLAAEETQYF | TGTGCCATCAGTGACTTAGCGGCCGAAGAGACCCAGTACTTC | - | many | TRBJ2-5 | TRBV10-3
CASSWKGLDTEAFF | TGTGCCAGCAGTTGGAAGGGTCTCGACACTGAAGCTTTCTTT | - | many | TRBJ1-1 | TRBV27
CASSPDSQVNQPQHF | TGTGCCAGTAGCCCGGACAGCCAAGTTAATCAGCCCCAGCATTTT | - | many | TRBJ1-5 | TRBV19
CASRNRGTGYTF | TGTGCCAGCAGAAACAGGGGGACTGGCTACACCTTC | TRBD1 | many | TRBJ1-2 | TRBV5-4
CSVGQGNTIYF | TGCAGCGTGGGACAGGGAAACACCATATATTTT | TRBD1 | many | TRBJ1-3 | TRBV29-1
CSARGDRGKETQYF | TGCAGTGCTAGAGGGGACAGGGGGAAAGAGACCCAGTACTTC | TRBD1 | many | TRBJ2-5 | TRBV20-1
CASRSTSGATGELFF | TGTGCCAGCAGGTCGACTAGCGGGGCAACCGGGGAGCTGTTTTTT | TRBD2 | many | TRBJ2-2 | TRBV7-9
CASSKSLPGYEQYF | TGTGCCAGCAGCAAATCACTCCCGGGGTACGAGCAGTACTTC | - | many | TRBJ2-7 | TRBV21-1
CAWSGTWTSGGTDTQYF | TGTGCCTGGAGTGGAACCTGGACTAGCGGGGGCACAGATACGCAGTATTTT | TRBD2 | few | TRBJ2-3 | TRBV30
CASNGQPGTGNTIYF | TGTGCCAGTAACGGACAGCCCGGCACTGGAAACACCATATATTTT | - | many | TRBJ1-3 | TRBV19
CASSLGGGAVPYGYTF | TGTGCCAGCAGCTTAGGAGGGGGCGCGGTACCCTATGGCTACACCTTC | TRBD1 | many | TRBJ1-2 | TRBV5-4
CASSPPSGYEQYF | TGTGCCAGCTCACCACCTTCCGGGTACGAGCAGTACTTC | - | many | TRBJ2-7 | TRBV18
CASSPATSGSHEQYF | TGTGCCAGCTCACCGGCGACTAGCGGGAGCCACGAGCAGTACTTC | TRBD2 | many | TRBJ2-7 | TRBV18
CASSPSGEQFF | TGTGCCAGCAGCCCATCCGGTGAGCAGTTCTTC | - | many | TRBJ2-1 | TRBV7-2
CASSLEGGPAGELFF | TGTGCCAGCAGCTTGGAGGGGGGTCCTGCCGGGGAGCTGTTTTTT | - | many | TRBJ2-2 | TRBV7-8